Presented here are 12 T cell receptor beta chains from one specimen sequenced in a study of blood T cells in healthy people across ages. It was with a sample-barcoded 5' primer and a J-beta primer mix that a second PCR of roughly 7 to 11 cycles was run. From the 5' RACE reads, TCRdb called clonotypes with MiXCR, one entry per CDR3 protein. The sample lists some 1,000,000 distinct CDR3 sequences, approximately 25% occurring once. The sample was also linked to a second study, of T cells of mothers and their children.

The sample comprised blood. These receptors were taken from a girl aged 2 to 9 in good health.

The V and J genes are TRBV6-5 and TRBJ2-5; 9 nucleotides align to TRBD2. The V segment lost 6 bases and the J segment 5 bases; nucleotides outside the gene matches: 10. Germline CDR1 MNHEY, CDR2 SVGAGI. CDR3 length equals 15 residues. In nucleotides, the CDR3 is TGTGCCAGCAGCAAACGACTAGCGGTAGGGGAGACCCAGTACTTC. Its protein is CASSKRLAVGETQYF.

V and J are TRBV12-3 or TRBV12-4 and TRBJ1-5; D possibly corresponds to TRBD1 (5 bases). The germline V and J ends were trimmed by 4 bases and 0 bases, with 10 bases remaining between them. The CDR3 consists of 15 residues. CDR3 protein: CASSWDPYSNQPQHF. The CDR3 DNA reads TGTGCCAGCAGTTGGGACCCCTATAGCAATCAGCCCCAGCATTTT.

For this clonotype: Mismatch with germline at one junction end may stem from a read error. V and J are TRBV29-1 and TRBJ2-1; D could derive from TRBD1 or TRBD2 (5 bases each). Germline V lookup: CDR1 SQVTM, CDR2 ANQGSEA. CDR3 length equals 14 residues. The DNA for the CDR3 is TGCAGCGTCCCCCGGGACGGAACCTACAATGAGCAGTTCTTT. Encoded protein: CSVPRDGTYNEQFF.

This clonotype was detected a few times. The CDR3 DNA follows: TGTGCCAGCAGCTTCCAGCACGACAATGAGCAGTTCTTC. Amino acids: CASSFQHDNEQFF. This sequence joins TRBV7-9 and TRBJ2-5; D ambiguous. The J call is uncertain, as TRBJ2-1 better fits the DNA end. Germline V gene data show CDR1 as SEHNR and CDR2 as FQNEAQ (reference sequence). The CDR3 is 13 residues long.

This chain uses TRBV3-1 with TRBJ2-7; D unresolved. This CDR3 is 14 amino acids long. From germline, CDR1 is LGHDT and CDR2 YNNKEL (reference sequence). Trimming shortened V by 0 bases and J by 7 bases, and 13 bases separated the two germline ends. CDR3 amino acids: CASSQETAEWEQYF. In DNA, the CDR3 is TGTGCCAGCAGCCAAGAAACAGCAGAATGGGAGCAGTACTTC.

The chain is built from TRBV12-3 or TRBV12-4 and TRBJ2-7, with D tentatively TRBD1 or TRBD2 (5 bases each). The CDR3 length is 13 residues. V was trimmed by 6 bases and J by 3 bases, leaving 12 bases between them. CDR3 DNA: TGTGCCAGCAGACCGGGACGGGGCTACGAGCAGTACTTC. This codes for CASRPGRGYEQYF.

This clonotype was found a few times. The chain is built from TRBV6-1 and TRBJ2-1; the match to TRBD2 covers 8 bases. V shed 1 base and J 7 bases; nucleotides not matched to a gene: 6. Germline V lookup: CDR1 MNHNS, CDR2 SASEGT. The CDR3 is 15 residues long. CDR3: CASSEESSGLNEQFF. DNA of the CDR3: TGTGCCAGCAGTGAAGAGTCTAGCGGGCTTAATGAGCAGTTCTTC.

This clonotype was detected only a few times. A junction end diverges from the germline sequence, so it may reflect a read error. The genes are TRBV7-6 and TRBJ1-6, with D possibly TRBD1 on 5 matching bases. Looked up from germline, CDR1 is SGHVS and CDR2 is FNYEAQ. The CDR3 contains 13 residues. The CDR3 loop reads CASGTQVNSPPHF. The CDR3 DNA sequence: TGTGCCAGCGGGACTCAAGTTAATTCGCCCCCCCACTTT.

This clonotype was seen more than once but under ten times. The chain's CDR3 is CASSPEWGNEQFF. The DNA for the CDR3 is TGTGCCAGCAGCCCCGAATGGGGCAATGAGCAGTTCTTC. V and J are TRBV14 and TRBJ2-1; no reliable D call. Germline V lookup: CDR1 SGHDN, CDR2 FVKESK. V lost 4 bases, J lost 6 bases, and 10 bases lay in between. This CDR3 has 13 amino acids.

J is TRBJ2-5 and V is TRBV24-1; 8 bases fit TRBD1. Trimming cost V 2 bases and J 2 bases; bases outside gene matches: 15. Germline-derived CDR1 and CDR2 are KGHDR and SFDVKD. The CDR3 contains 19 residues. The CDR3 sequence: CATSDSTTSDRGPQETQYF. The CDR3 DNA sequence: TGTGCCACCAGTGATTCGACTACCTCCGACAGGGGTCCTCAAGAGACCCAGTACTTC.

The CDR3 here is CSLVGSSSYNEQFF. DNA for the CDR3: TGCAGCCTAGTGGGCTCCAGCTCCTACAATGAGCAGTTCTTC. The chain links TRBV29-1 to TRBJ2-1; D gene uncertain. Germline values: CDR1 SQVTM, CDR2 ANQGSEA. CDR3 length: 14 residues. Trimming took 8 bases from V and 0 from J, leaving 14 bases between them.

The chain recombines TRBV7-9 with TRBJ1-5; the D gene is possibly TRBD1 (5 bases). V was clipped by 6 bases and J by 7 bases, with 13 bases between them. The germline V gene has CDR1 SEHNR and CDR2 FQNEAQ (reference sequence). This CDR3 spans 13 amino acids. CDR3 nucleotides: TGTGCCAGCAGGGGGACGGACGGGCAGCCCCAGCATTTT. It is translated as CASRGTDGQPQHF. Full variable domain (rest looked up from reference TRBV7-9 and TRBJ1-5): DTGVSQNPRHKITKRGQNVTFRCDPISEHNRLYWYRQTLGQGPEFLTYFQNEAQLEKSRLLSDRFSAERPKGSFSTLEIQRTEQGDSAMYLCASRGTDGQPQHFGDGTRLSIL.